Following are 27 T cell receptor beta chains from one sample sequenced in a study of T cell responses to AZD1222 COVID-19 vaccine. Clones were read by immunoSEQ multiplex PCR, and TCRdb kept only the in-frame ones, dropping some. The profile covers about 78,000 clones, with nearly 90% appearing a single time and approximately 4.7% taken by the ten largest. The source was peripheral blood, collected on day 0 of MenACWY control vaccination. All receptors come from an adult in good health.

The chain is built from TRBV19 and TRBJ1-3; 7 bases map to TRBD1. The CDR3 covers 15 residues. The J segment lost 0 bases and the V segment lost 5 bases, leaving 4 bases of the junction unmatched. Looked up from germline, CDR1 is LNHDA and CDR2 is SQIVND (reference sequence). CDR3 region: CASSGRGHSGNTIYF. CDR3 coding DNA: TGTGCCAGTAGTGGAAGGGGGCACTCTGGAAACACCATATATTTT. Drawing the rest from reference TRBV19 and TRBJ1-3, the complete variable domain is DGGITQSPKYLFRKEGQNVTLSCEQNLNHDAMYWYRQDPGQGLRLIYYSQIVNDFQKGDIAEGYSVSREKKESFPLTVTSAQKNPTAFYLCASSGRGHSGNTIYFGEGSWLTVV.

This clone came up once. The J gene is TRBJ1-4, the V gene TRBV7-9, with TRBD1 matching over 7 bases. This CDR3 spans 14 amino acids. Trimming at V came to 1 base and at J to 10 bases, leaving 6 bases not matched to a gene. Germline V lookup: CDR1 SEHNR, CDR2 FQNEAQ (reference sequence). The CDR3 bases are TGTGCCAGCAGCTTAGGGACAGGAGTCGGAAAACTGTTTTTT. Amino acid sequence: CASSLGTGVGKLFF. The variable domain in full, with the rest retrieved from reference TRBV7-9 and TRBJ1-4, is DTGVSQNPRHKITKRGQNVTFRCDPISEHNRLYWYRQTLGQGPEFLTYFQNEAQLEKSRLLSDRFSAERPKGSFSTLEIQRTEQGDSAMYLCASSLGTGVGKLFFGSGTQLSVL.

This clone came up once. CDR3 sequence reads: CASSPTGGQPQHF. The DNA of the CDR3 is TGCGCCAGCAGCCCGACAGGGGGTCAGCCCCAGCATTTT. The chain employs TRBV4-1 and TRBJ1-5, with TRBD1 identical over 9 bases. CDR1 is MGHRA, CDR2 YSYEKL, per germline. The CDR3 has 13 amino acids. With V trimmed by 4 bases and J by 6 bases, 1 base remained unmatched.

The chain uses TRBV6-2 or TRBV6-3 and TRBJ2-2, with 9 bases identical to TRBD2. From germline, CDR1 is MNHEY and CDR2 SVGEGT. V lost 0 bases and J lost 5; bases outside the gene matches: 10. The CDR3 totals 18 residues. CDR3 sequence: CASSYSPMAGGITGELFF. In DNA form, the CDR3 reads TGTGCCAGCAGTTACTCGCCCATGGCGGGGGGGATTACCGGGGAGCTGTTTTTT.

The chain employs TRBV27 and TRBJ2-3, with D unclear. The CDR3 runs 11 residues. The germline CDR1 and CDR2 sequences are MNHEY and SMNVEV (reference sequence). V lost 6 bases and J lost 8, with 9 bases in between. CDR3 sequence reads: CASRFGGTQYF. The CDR3 DNA follows: TGTGCCAGCAGATTCGGCGGTACGCAGTATTTT.

The chain carries TRBV19 and TRBJ2-7; 9 bases fit TRBD1. The V and J ends lost 3 bases and 5 bases, in that order; junction bases with no gene match: 5. CDR1 and CDR2 from the germline V gene are LNHDA and SQIVND (reference sequence). This CDR3 spans 14 amino acids. The CDR3 DNA sequence: TGTGCCAGTAGTATGGGGACAGGGACGCACGAGCAGTACTTC. This encodes CASSMGTGTHEQYF.

This chain joins TRBV7-6 and TRBJ1-1; D is undetermined. Looked up from germline, CDR1 is SGHVS and CDR2 is FNYEAQ. Trimming stripped 2 bases from V and 2 bases from J, with 18 bases between. The CDR3 length is 17 residues. DNA of the CDR3: TGTGCCAGCAGCTTAAGCCCCTCGGGAGTCGCCAACACTGAAGCTTTCTTT. Translated, it gives CASSLSPSGVANTEAFF.

The count of this clone is one. V gene TRBV5-4 combines with J gene TRBJ2-7; D unresolved. Trimming removed 0 bases at V and 0 bases at J, with 10 bases between. Germline V gene lookup returns CDR1 SGHNT and CDR2 YYREEE (reference sequence). The CDR3 consists of 15 residues. CDR3 in DNA: TGTGCCAGCAGCTTGGCCTTAGGTAACTCCTACGAGCAGTACTTC. This gives the protein CASSLALGNSYEQYF.

This chain joins TRBV5-6 and TRBJ2-5, with 13 positions matching TRBD2. Unmatched junction bases numbered 8, after V lost 4 bases and J lost 5 bases. CDR3 length equals 16 residues. CDR1 is SGHDT, CDR2 YYEEEE, per germline. The CDR3 region is CASSLSLAGGYETQYF. CDR3 nucleotide sequence: TGTGCCAGCAGCCTATCACTAGCGGGGGGGTATGAGACCCAGTACTTC.

This clone was counted only a few times. The chain couples TRBV5-1 to TRBJ2-6, with TRBD1 identical over 11 bases. The V and J ends lost 3 bases and 3 bases, in that order; junction bases with no gene match: 8. The CDR3 loop spans 18 amino acids. Germline V gives CDR1 SGHRS, CDR2 YFSETQ. The CDR3 is CASSWGPDRGLGANVLTF. CDR3 nucleotides: TGCGCCAGCAGCTGGGGGCCGGACAGGGGGCTTGGGGCCAACGTCCTGACTTTC.

This clone was detected only a few times. The chain couples TRBV7-8 to TRBJ2-2; no clear D gene. CDR3 size: 17 residues. Trimming removed 5 bases from V and 0 bases from J, with 16 bases in between. The germline gives CDR1 SGHVS, CDR2 FQNEAQ. CDR3 nucleotide sequence: TGTGCCAGCAGCCTCCCAGGCGGCAGCCCGAACACCGGGGAGCTGTTTTTT. It is translated as CASSLPGGSPNTGELFF.

The chain combines TRBV2 with TRBJ1-6; D call uncertain. The CDR3 totals 15 residues. Germline V gives CDR1 SNHLY, CDR2 FYNNEI. Trimming took off 4 bases at V and 9 bases at J, with 16 bases between the two ends. The CDR3 sequence: CASSGGVGSVSPLHF. The CDR3 region has the DNA TGTGCCAGCAGTGGTGGAGTAGGGTCAGTTTCACCCCTCCACTTT.

This chain links TRBV13 with TRBJ2-7, with 10 bases fitting TRBD1. The CDR3 is made up of 14 amino acids. The J segment lost 4 bases and the V segment lost 4 bases, leaving 4 bases of the junction unmatched. Germline V gene sequence: CDR1 PRHDT, CDR2 FYEKMQ (reference sequence). CDR3 sequence reads: CASSSGQGGYEQYF. Here the CDR3 DNA reads TGTGCCAGCAGCTCCGGACAGGGGGGGTACGAGCAGTACTTC. The variable domain in full, with the rest retrieved from reference TRBV13 and TRBJ2-7, is AAGVIQSPRHLIKEKRETATLKCYPIPRHDTVYWYQQGPGQDPQFLISFYEKMQSDKGSIPDRFSAQQFSDYHSELNMSSLELGDSALYFCASSSGQGGYEQYFGPGTRLTVT.

This clone is a singleton in its sample. The CDR3 sequence: CAWSVPSGLQYF. CDR3 DNA sequence: TGTGCCTGGAGTGTACCCAGTGGCCTGCAGTACTTC. The chain couples TRBV30 to TRBJ2-7; no clear D. This CDR3 has 12 amino acids. V gave up 0 bases and J gave up 9 bases, with 12 bases separating them. CDR1 is GTSNPN, CDR2 SVGIG, per germline (reference sequence). Together with reference TRBV30 and TRBJ2-7, the CDR3 gives the full variable domain: SQTIHQWPATLVQPVGSPLSLECTVEGTSNPNLYWYRQAAGRGLQLLFYSVGIGQISSEVPQNLSASRPQDRQFILSSKKLLLSDSGFYLCAWSVPSGLQYFGPGTRLTVT.

The V gene is TRBV14, the J gene TRBJ1-1, with a tentative D call TRBD1 (6 bases). The V end was cut by 4 bases, the J end by 3 bases, with 15 bases between. This CDR3 contains 15 residues. Germline CDR1 SGHDN, CDR2 FVKESK. Here the CDR3 reads CASSLHRQGHTEAFF. CDR3 nucleotide sequence: TGTGCCAGCAGCCTCCATCGGCAGGGGCACACTGAAGCTTTCTTT.

This clone was counted a single time. This sequence joins TRBV6-5 and TRBJ1-6; TRBD1 might be the D (5 bases). CDR3 size: 13 residues. The V end lost 8 bases, the J end lost 10 bases, and 15 bases lay between the germline ends. Germline values: CDR1 MNHEY, CDR2 SVGAGI. DNA for the CDR3: TGTGCCAGCGGGAGAGGGGAGTCGTCACCCCTCCACTTT. Its translation: CASGRGESSPLHF.

The chain uses TRBV3-1 (or the pseudogene TRBV3-2) and TRBJ1-6; tentative D call: TRBD1 (6 bases). Germline V gene data show CDR1 as LGHDT and CDR2 as YNNKEL (reference sequence). The V end lost 3 bases, the J end lost 7 bases, and 16 bases lay between the germline ends. The CDR3 has 16 residues. The CDR3 spells CASSHALGQGNSPLHF. CDR3 coding DNA: TGTGCCAGCAGCCACGCCTTAGGGCAGGGGAATTCACCCCTCCACTTT.

The chain uses TRBV2 and TRBJ2-1; 13 positions agree with TRBD2. J lost 6 bases, V lost 6 bases, and 2 bases had no gene match. CDR1 and CDR2 (germline): SNHLY, FYNNEI. The CDR3 covers 14 residues. The CDR3 DNA follows: TGTGCCAGCAGGGGACTAGCGGGACTCAATGAGCAGTTCTTC. Protein sequence: CASRGLAGLNEQFF.

The chain has TRBV7-2 and TRBJ1-1; tentatively, D is TRBD1 (6 bases). V lost 5 bases to trimming and J lost 0 bases, with 16 bases between them. Per germline, CDR1 SGHTA and CDR2 FQGNSA. This CDR3 is built from 16 residues. The CDR3: CASSPIAGQVNTEAFF. CDR3 nucleotide sequence: TGTGCCAGCAGCCCCATCGCGGGACAAGTGAACACTGAAGCTTTCTTT.

The J gene is TRBJ1-2, the V gene TRBV24-1; maybe TRBD1 (6 bases). Germline V gene data show CDR1 as KGHDR and CDR2 as SFDVKD. The length of the CDR3 is 15 residues. V was trimmed by 3 bases and J by 5 bases, leaving 15 bases between them. The CDR3 loop reads CATSDARGEKYGYTF. The CDR3 DNA sequence: TGTGCCACCAGTGATGCTAGGGGGGAAAAGTATGGCTACACCTTC.

The rearrangement joins TRBV25-1 to TRBJ2-5; D tentatively fits TRBD1 or TRBD2 (6 bases each). CDR3 length: 16 amino acids. Germline CDR1 is MGHDK and CDR2 is SYGVNS. Trimming took 2 bases from V and 7 from J, leaving 20 bases between them. CDR3 bases: TGTGCCAGCAGTGAAGGGGGCGGGACTGGAAAAGGGACCCAGTACTTC. It specifies CASSEGGGTGKGTQYF.

This clone came up a few times. The rearrangement joins TRBV4-2 to TRBJ2-5; no definite D call. Germline V gene sequence: CDR1 LGHNA, CDR2 YNFKEQ. The CDR3 is 13 residues long. Trimming shortened V by 0 bases and J by 5 bases, and 7 bases separated the two germline ends. CDR3 protein: CASSQDQDETQYF. CDR3 coding DNA: TGTGCCAGCAGCCAAGATCAGGATGAGACCCAGTACTTC.

The chain combines TRBV12-3 or TRBV12-4 with TRBJ1-1; D remains ambiguous. V shed 6 bases and J shed 3 bases, with 11 bases lying between them. CDR3 length equals 13 residues. CDR3 protein: CASSPRGDTEAFF. The CDR3 nucleotides are TGTGCCAGCAGCCCCCGTGGGGACACTGAAGCTTTCTTT.

This chain links TRBV5-4 with TRBJ1-3; 8 bases line up with TRBD1. Germline V gene data show CDR1 as SGHNT and CDR2 as YYREEE (reference sequence). CDR3 length equals 16 residues. The V gene end was trimmed by 0 bases and the J gene end by 4 bases; junction bases not matched to a gene: 6. The CDR3 protein is CASSLATGQGGNTIYF. The CDR3, as DNA: TGTGCCAGCAGCTTGGCCACTGGACAGGGAGGAAACACCATATATTTT.

The gene calls are TRBV14 and TRBJ1-4; possible D gene TRBD1, 5 bases. Germline CDR1 reads SGHDN; CDR2 reads FVKESK. V was pared by 1 base and J by 8 bases, with 17 bases between. This CDR3 spans 16 amino acids. CDR3 residues: CASSQGLPGLGEKLFF. DNA of the CDR3: TGTGCCAGCAGCCAAGGCCTACCGGGACTAGGCGAAAAACTGTTTTTT.

This clone was found once. V and J are TRBV11-2 and TRBJ2-3; D is uncertain. V was shortened by 7 bases and J by 5 bases, with 13 bases between the two germline ends. Germline V gene sequence: CDR1 SGHAT, CDR2 FQNNGV. The CDR3 runs to 13 residues. The CDR3 reads CASTFQDIDTQYF. In DNA, the CDR3 is TGTGCCAGCACCTTCCAGGATATAGATACGCAGTATTTT.

V gene TRBV28 combines with J gene TRBJ1-1, with a tentative D call TRBD1 (5 bases). Trimming left V 3 bases short and J 4 bases short, with 9 bases between. CDR1 MDHEN and CDR2 SYDVKM come from the germline V gene. The CDR3 is 13 amino acids. The CDR3 sequence: CASSLAGPTEAFF. DNA for the CDR3: TGTGCCAGCAGTTTGGCGGGACCCACTGAAGCTTTCTTT.